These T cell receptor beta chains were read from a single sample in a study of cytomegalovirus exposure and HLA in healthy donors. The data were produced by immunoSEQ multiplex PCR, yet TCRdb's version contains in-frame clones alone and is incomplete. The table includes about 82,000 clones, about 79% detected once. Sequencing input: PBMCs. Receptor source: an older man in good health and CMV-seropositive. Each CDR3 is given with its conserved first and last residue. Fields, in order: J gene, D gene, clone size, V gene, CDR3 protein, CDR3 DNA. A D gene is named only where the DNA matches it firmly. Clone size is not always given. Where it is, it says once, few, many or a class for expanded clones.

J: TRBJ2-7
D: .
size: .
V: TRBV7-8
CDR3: CASSTDSSYEQYF
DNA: TGTGCCAGCAGCACGGACAGCTCCTACGAGCAGTACTTC

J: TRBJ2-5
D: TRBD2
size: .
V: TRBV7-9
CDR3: CASSLGVAGGTQYF
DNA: TGTGCCAGCAGCTTGGGGGTAGCGGGGGGTACCCAGTACTTC

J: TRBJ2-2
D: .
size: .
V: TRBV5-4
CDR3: CASSRNTGELFF
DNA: TGTGCCAGCAGCCGGAACACCGGGGAGCTGTTTTTT

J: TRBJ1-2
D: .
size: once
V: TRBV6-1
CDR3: CASSEAGDTDSGYTF
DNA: TGTGCCAGCAGTGAAGCTGGGGACACTGACTCTGGCTACACCTTC

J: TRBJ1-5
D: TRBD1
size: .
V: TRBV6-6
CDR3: CASTRTGGMGDQPQHF
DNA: TGTGCCAGCACCCGGACAGGGGGCATGGGGGATCAGCCCCAGCATTTT

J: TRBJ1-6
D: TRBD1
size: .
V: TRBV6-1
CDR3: CASSEAGTGSPLHF
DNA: TGTGCCAGCAGTGAAGCCGGGACAGGATCACCCCTCCACTTT

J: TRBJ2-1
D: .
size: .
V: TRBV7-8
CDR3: CASSLRGFRNEQFF
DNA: TGTGCCAGCAGCTTACGGGGGTTCCGGAATGAGCAGTTCTTC

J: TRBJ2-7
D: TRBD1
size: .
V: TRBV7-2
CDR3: CASSRDGTGFREQYF
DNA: TGTGCCAGCAGCCGCGACGGGACAGGGTTTCGCGAGCAGTACTTC

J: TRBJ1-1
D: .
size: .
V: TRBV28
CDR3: CASSSPGQGGPEAFF
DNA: TGTGCCAGCAGTTCTCCAGGGCAGGGAGGGCCTGAAGCTTTCTTT

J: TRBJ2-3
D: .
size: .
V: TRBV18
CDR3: CASTRLSSHTDTQYF
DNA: TGTGCCAGCACCCGACTTAGTTCCCACACAGATACGCAGTATTTT

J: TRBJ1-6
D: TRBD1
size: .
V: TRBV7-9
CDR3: CASSSGTESSPLHF
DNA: TGTGCCAGCAGCTCTGGGACAGAGAGTTCACCCCTCCACTTT

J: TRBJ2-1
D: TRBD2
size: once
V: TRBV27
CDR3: CASRPTSGYNEQFF
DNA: TGTGCCAGCAGGCCAACTAGCGGTTACAATGAGCAGTTCTTC

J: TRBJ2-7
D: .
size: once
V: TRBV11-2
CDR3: CASSPHRGSPYEQYF
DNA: TGTGCCAGCAGCCCCCATAGGGGATCTCCCTACGAGCAGTACTTC

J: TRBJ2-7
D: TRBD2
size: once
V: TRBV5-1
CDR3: CASSLGGTRDYEQYF
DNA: TGCGCCAGCAGCTTGGGAGGGACTAGGGACTACGAGCAGTACTTC

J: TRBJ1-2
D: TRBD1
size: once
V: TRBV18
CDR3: CASSPPGQGNYGYTF
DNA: TGTGCCAGCTCACCACCGGGACAGGGCAACTATGGCTACACCTTC

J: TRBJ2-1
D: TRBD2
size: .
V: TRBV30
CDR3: CAWTRMAGGTYNEQFF
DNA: TGTGCCTGGACCCGGATGGCGGGAGGAACCTACAATGAGCAGTTCTTC